Sequencing of this TCR beta chain was carried out in a study of a mutant IDH1 vaccine in newly diagnosed glioma. Sequenced by immunoSEQ multiplex PCR; TCRdb stores in-frame clones only, minus some. The table lists tens of thousands of clones, roughly 78% of them singletons, with 7.5% to 9% in the top ten. Overall study results and limits: Vaccine-induced immune responses were detected in over 90% of patients.

Concerning this clone itself: Its antigen is currently unknown.

Noted time point: baseline, week 1 (first vaccination visit). This sample's treatment: pre-vaccination baseline after standard-of-care therapy. The CDR3 spans 15 residues. The germline V gene has CDR1 SGHDT and CDR2 YYEEEE. Trimming took off 4 bases at V and 5 bases at J, with 15 bases between the two ends. The input for sequencing was PBMCs, taken from a glioma patient treated with radiotherapy, temozolomide or both. The rearrangement links TRBV5-6 to TRBJ1-4; D gene uncertain. This clonotype was obtained from a man over 45 with glioma. CDR3 protein: CASSPYQRQNEKLFF. Written as DNA, the CDR3 is TGTGCCAGCAGCCCCTATCAACGTCAGAATGAAAAACTGTTTTTT.